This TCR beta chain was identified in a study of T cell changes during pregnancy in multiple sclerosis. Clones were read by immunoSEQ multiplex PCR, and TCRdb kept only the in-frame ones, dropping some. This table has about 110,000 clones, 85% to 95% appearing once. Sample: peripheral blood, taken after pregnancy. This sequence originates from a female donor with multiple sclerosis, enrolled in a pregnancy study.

The CDR3 DNA is TGCGCCAGCAGCCAAGTAGGGTTCGGGCTAGCGGGCCACTCCTACGAGCAGTACTTC. It is translated as CASSQVGFGLAGHSYEQYF. The chain links TRBV4-1 to TRBJ2-7, with 8 bases matching TRBD2. Trimming cost V 1 base and J 0 bases; bases outside gene matches: 14. This CDR3 is 19 amino acids long. Germline V gene data show CDR1 as MGHRA and CDR2 as YSYEKL.